This entry features one T cell receptor (beta chain) sequence. The CDR3 is 13 amino acids. Germline lookup yields CDR1 MNHEY and CDR2 SVGAGI. Trimming stripped 8 bases from V and 3 bases from J, with 11 bases between. Original handling: Quantification of nucleated cells was approximated via reference gene primer amplification. Profiled with immunoSEQ multiplex PCR; TCRdb holds only in-frame clones, not every one. Clone size and the V and J calls come from that table; the DNA yielded D and trimming. The sample lists 150,000 to 200,000 clones; 85% to 95% were seen once. This record comes from a study of blood T cell repertoires in COVID-19. About the study: Donors in the United States, Italy and Spain gave samples during acute or convalescent COVID-19. Nucleic acid was either cDNA or gDNA, and it came from T cells, B-cell-depleted T cells, or PBMCs.

Material: peripheral blood. The chain joins TRBV6-5 to TRBJ1-5, with a weak D call TRBD1 (5 bases). The TCR originated in a woman aged 50 to 65 with acute or convalescent COVID-19. CDR3 bases: TGTGCCAGCCAGGGTACGGCCAATCAGCCCCAGCATTTT. It translates to CASQGTANQPQHF.